One T cell receptor (beta chain) is described in this entry. These data come from a study of blood T cell repertoires in COVID-19. Study information: COVID-19 samples collected from the United States, Italy and Spain covered acute and convalescent phases. From T cells, B-cell-depleted T cells, or PBMCs came the material, which was cDNA or gDNA.

The CDR3 is 14 amino acids. The V gene end was trimmed by 4 bases and the J gene end by 4 bases; junction bases not matched to a gene: 5. Germline CDR1 LNHDA, CDR2 SQIVND (reference sequence). Study processing details: Amplification of reference gene primers provided the estimated nucleated cell counts. Assay: immunoSEQ multiplex PCR; the TCRdb copy retains only in-frame clones and omits some. V and J calls and clone size are those listed in that table; D and trimming were worked out from the DNA. In the table there are around 190,000 clones, roughly 83% of which are singletons. This TCR was sampled from a man aged 35 to 55 with acute COVID-19. Sequenced material: PBMCs or T cells enriched from blood (not recorded which). This chain joins TRBV19 and TRBJ1-1; 8 bases are shared with TRBD1. The chain's CDR3 is CASSKGQAFTEAFF. The DNA of the CDR3 is TGTGCCAGTAGTAAGGGACAGGCGTTCACTGAAGCTTTCTTT. Full variable domain (outside the CDR3, taken from reference TRBV19 and TRBJ1-1): DGGITQSPKYLFRKEGQNVTLSCEQNLNHDAMYWYRQDPGQGLRLIYYSQIVNDFQKGDIAEGYSVSREKKESFPLTVTSAQKNPTAFYLCASSKGQAFTEAFFGQGTRLTVV.